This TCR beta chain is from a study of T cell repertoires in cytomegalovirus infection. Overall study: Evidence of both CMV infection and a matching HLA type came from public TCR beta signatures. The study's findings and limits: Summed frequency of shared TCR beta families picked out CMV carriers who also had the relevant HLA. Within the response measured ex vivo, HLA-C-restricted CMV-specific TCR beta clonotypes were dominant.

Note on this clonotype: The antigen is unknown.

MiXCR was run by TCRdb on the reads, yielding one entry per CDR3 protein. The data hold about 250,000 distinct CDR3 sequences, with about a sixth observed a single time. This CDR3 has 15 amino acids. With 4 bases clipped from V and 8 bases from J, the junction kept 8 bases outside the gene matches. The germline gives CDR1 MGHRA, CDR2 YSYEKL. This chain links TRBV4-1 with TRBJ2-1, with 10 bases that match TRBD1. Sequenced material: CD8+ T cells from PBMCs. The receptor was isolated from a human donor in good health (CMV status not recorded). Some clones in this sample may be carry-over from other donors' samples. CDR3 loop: CASSPRDRGQYEQFF. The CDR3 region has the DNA TGCGCCAGCAGCCCCCGGGACAGGGGACAGTATGAGCAGTTCTTC.